This T cell receptor beta chain derives from a study of T cell responses to AZD1222 COVID-19 vaccine. With regard to this clone: Its antigen is as yet unknown.

Trimming cost V 1 base and J 9 bases, with 13 bases left between them. Germline V gene lookup returns CDR1 MGHDK and CDR2 SYGVNS. This CDR3 is 15 amino acids long. Study conclusions and caveats: Repertoires in all cases were sampled only once the peak T cell response had passed. Only six or seven AZD1222 recipients were seropositive at baseline. Researchers report vaccine-associated CD4 TCRs spanning spike, with dominance at 160-218 and 743-854. Donors, mostly white British, included more females; clonal diversity was possibly underestimated.

Produced via immunoSEQ multiplex PCR; TCRdb's table is partial and in-frame only. The data hold roughly 25,000 clones, with around 87% observed a single time. This rearrangement joins TRBV25-1 to TRBJ1-6; D perhaps matches TRBD1 (5 bases). This specimen consisted of peripheral blood, obtained 28 days after the second AZD1222 dose. This clonotype was sampled from an adult who received the AZD1222 COVID-19 vaccine. The CDR3 here is CASSESGRAISPLHF. In DNA form, the CDR3 reads TGTGCCAGCAGTGAATCGGGCAGGGCTATTTCACCCCTCCACTTT.